Given below is one TCR beta chain in context. Its antigen is not known. This entry belongs to a study of T cell responses to AZD1222 COVID-19 vaccine. Regarding the study as a whole: Nearly half of unique spike-specific TCRs reportedly avoided B.1.351 and B.1.1.7 mutated regions.

This table comes from immunoSEQ multiplex PCR, and its TCRdb copy is limited to in-frame clones, with some not included. The sample has 200,000 to 250,000 clones; 90% to 95% are singletons. Germline values: CDR1 SNHLY, CDR2 FYNNEI. This CDR3 comprises 14 residues. With V trimmed by 6 bases and J by 1 base, 5 bases remained unmatched. The rearrangement joins TRBV2 to TRBJ1-1; 7 bases fit TRBD1. Sample: peripheral blood, taken on day 0 of MenACWY control vaccination. This TCR came from an adult in good health. CDR3 in amino acids: CASRADRENTEAFF. As DNA, the CDR3 is TGTGCCAGCAGGGCCGACAGGGAGAACACTGAAGCTTTCTTT.